This TCR beta chain was recorded in a study of PD-1 blockade in classical Hodgkin lymphoma. With no exception, relapse followed autologous stem cell transplantation in all patients, and brentuximab vedotin exposure varied. This CDR3 contains 16 residues. Between the trimmed V and J ends, which lost 0 bases and 8 bases, there was a span of 18 bases. CDR1 is SGHRS, CDR2 YFSETQ, per germline. Only in-frame clones appear in the TCRdb table, and some are missing; sequencing was by immunoSEQ multiplex PCR. The sample lists about 99,000 clones, roughly 79% occurring once. The sequences come from peripheral blood mononuclear cells (PBMCs), collected before the second cycle of nivolumab. V is TRBV5-1 and J is TRBJ2-1; D is unresolved. This sequence originates from a human donor with classical Hodgkin lymphoma. CDR3 sequence (DNA): TGCGCCAGCAGCTTGGGAACCAACCCTTTTTCGTATGAGCAGTTCTTC. Its protein product is CASSLGTNPFSYEQFF. The variable domain in full, with the rest retrieved from reference TRBV5-1 and TRBJ2-1, is KAGVTQTPRYLIKTRGQQVTLSCSPISGHRSVSWYQQTPGQGLQFLFEYFSETQRNKGNFPGRFSGRQFSNSRSEMNVSTLELGDSALYLCASSLGTNPFSYEQFFGPGTRLTVL.